This entry lists 26 T cell receptor beta chains sequenced from one sample in a study of shared clonotypes between healthy human individuals. Selected positively for CCR7 and CD45RO-negative, naive CD8 cells excluded terminally differentiated effector memory CD45RA+ cells. Using immunoSEQ multiplex PCR, the repertoire was profiled, and TCRdb retains in-frame clones only, with some absent. The sample lists about 2.1 million clones, about 92% occurring once. The specimen sequenced was naive CD8+ T cells from PBMCs. All receptors derive from a young man in good health. Some clones in this sample may be carry-over from other donors' samples.

Only one count was recorded for this clone. The chain couples TRBV27 to TRBJ1-1; TRBD1 agrees at 9 bases. The CDR3 sequence is 15 residues long. With 3 bases clipped from V and 6 bases from J, the junction kept 8 bases outside the gene matches. Per the germline V gene, CDR1 is MNHEY and CDR2 is SMNVEV (reference sequence). The CDR3 spells CASSFPGQGLAEAFF. DNA for the CDR3: TGTGCCAGCAGTTTCCCGGGACAGGGTTTGGCTGAAGCTTTCTTT.

To note about this clone: Other DNA sequences within the sample encode an identical CDR3. The V call is TRBV4-1, the J call TRBJ2-7; 14 bases fit TRBD2. This CDR3 spans 15 amino acids. Germline loops: CDR1 MGHRA, CDR2 YSYEKL. J gave up 4 bases and V 1 base, and 0 bases lay outside the gene matches. The CDR3, as DNA: TGCGCCAGCAGCCAAGGACTAGCGGGAGGGTACGAGCAGTACTTC. Translation gives CASSQGLAGGYEQYF.

The chain couples TRBV27 to TRBJ1-1; no firm D call. This CDR3 contains 14 residues. CDR1 MNHEY and CDR2 SMNVEV come from the germline V gene (reference sequence). V was shortened by 3 bases and J by 2 bases, with 10 bases between the two germline ends. CDR3 residues: CASSFFDQNTEAFF. In DNA, the CDR3 is TGTGCCAGCAGTTTTTTCGACCAAAACACTGAAGCTTTCTTT.

Turning to this clone: This sample also contains other DNA sequences that code for the same CDR3. The genes are TRBV27 and TRBJ2-7; D may match TRBD1 or TRBD2 (5 bases each). This CDR3 contains 13 residues. The ends were cut back, 3 bases at V and 4 bases at J, with 10 bases in the middle. The V gene's germline CDR1 is MNHEY and CDR2 SMNVEV (reference sequence). The DNA for the CDR3 is TGTGCCAGCAGTTTGGGGGAATCGTACGAGCAGTACTTC. This gives the protein CASSLGESYEQYF.

The chain combines TRBV29-1 with TRBJ2-1, with D uncertain. This CDR3 has 13 amino acids. Trimming shortened V by 4 bases and J by 4 bases, and 11 bases separated the two germline ends. Germline loops: CDR1 SQVTM, CDR2 ANQGSEA. CDR3: CSVAIRTYNEQFF. The CDR3 region has the DNA TGCAGCGTTGCGATACGCACGTACAATGAGCAGTTCTTC.

This chain joins TRBV4-3 and TRBJ1-2, with D hard to call. Germline lookup yields CDR1 LGHNA and CDR2 YSLEER. Trimming stripped 0 bases from V and 0 bases from J, with 8 bases between. The CDR3 spans 15 residues. The DNA of the CDR3 is TGCGCCAGCAGCCAAGATCTCATTGCTAACTATGGCTACACCTTC. Its translation is CASSQDLIANYGYTF.

This rearrangement joins TRBV28 to TRBJ2-1; D might be TRBD2 (5 bases). The CDR3 runs 14 residues. Germline CDR1 is MDHEN and CDR2 is SYDVKM. The V end was cut by 5 bases, the J end by 2 bases, with 10 bases between. This CDR3 reads CASSQDLTYNEQFF. CDR3 nucleotide sequence: TGTGCCAGCAGTCAGGACTTAACCTACAATGAGCAGTTCTTC.

V and J are TRBV7-8 and TRBJ2-6; D gene ambiguous. Trimming shortened V by 2 bases and J by 0 bases, and 8 bases separated the two germline ends. In germline, CDR1 is SGHVS, CDR2 FQNEAQ. The CDR3 totals 16 residues. For the CDR3, the DNA is TGTGCCAGCAGCTTACCAGAAAGCTCTGGGGCCAACGTCCTGACTTTC. Translating gives CASSLPESSGANVLTF. The entire variable domain, with the rest obtained from reference TRBV7-8 and TRBJ2-6, is as follows: GAGVSQSPRYKVAKRGQDVALRCDPISGHVSLFWYQQALGQGPEFLTYFQNEAQLDKSGLPSDRFFAERPEGSVSTLKIQRTQQEDSAVYLCASSLPESSGANVLTFGAGSRLTVL.

On this clone itself: In the same sample, other DNA sequences code for this CDR3. The chain carries TRBV7-9 and TRBJ2-1, with 10 bases fitting TRBD2. Germline V gene sequence: CDR1 SEHNR, CDR2 FQNEAQ (reference sequence). J lost 4 bases, V lost 4 bases, and 1 base had no gene match. This CDR3 comprises 14 residues. The chain's CDR3 is CASSSGLAYNEQFF. CDR3 bases: TGTGCCAGCAGCTCGGGACTAGCGTACAATGAGCAGTTCTTC.

The chain joins TRBV7-8 to TRBJ2-1; unclear D gene. This CDR3 spans 16 amino acids. Germline V gives CDR1 SGHVS, CDR2 FQNEAQ. The V end was cut by 1 base, the J end by 4 bases, with 14 bases between. CDR3 amino acids: CASSLDRPKLYNEQFF. For the CDR3, the DNA is TGTGCCAGCAGCTTAGATAGGCCGAAGCTATACAATGAGCAGTTCTTC.

V and J are TRBV13 and TRBJ1-3; no clear D gene. Trimming left V 4 bases short and J 2 bases short, with 12 bases between. Germline CDR1 is PRHDT and CDR2 is FYEKMQ (reference sequence). This CDR3 has 15 residues. The CDR3 here is CASSSRHLTGNTIYF. In DNA form, the CDR3 reads TGTGCCAGCAGCTCCAGACATCTAACTGGAAACACCATATATTTT.

The V gene is TRBV5-4, the J gene TRBJ2-2, with D perhaps assigned TRBD1 or TRBD2 (5 bases each). CDR1 is SGHNT and CDR2 is YYREEE in the germline V gene (reference sequence). There are 14 residues in the CDR3. The V end lost 3 bases, the J end lost 9 bases, and 15 bases lay between the germline ends. The CDR3 sequence: CASSSGAYTRELFF. The CDR3 region has the DNA TGTGCCAGCAGCTCCGGGGCCTACACGAGGGAGCTGTTTTTT.

CDR3 loop: CASSFDGLNTQYF. DNA of the CDR3: TGTGCCAGCAGCTTCGACGGACTTAATACGCAGTATTTT. The V and J genes are TRBV7-9 and TRBJ2-3; a possible D gene is TRBD2 (5 bases). The CDR3 covers 13 residues. The germline V gene has CDR1 SEHNR and CDR2 FQNEAQ (reference sequence). Trimming removed 3 bases from V and 7 bases from J, with 11 bases in between.

V and J are TRBV11-2 and TRBJ2-5; D is uncertain. V shed 5 bases and J shed 1 base, with 11 bases lying between them. The CDR3 covers 14 residues. Looked up from germline, CDR1 is SGHAT and CDR2 is FQNNGV. In DNA form, the CDR3 reads TGTGCCAGCAGCCCTCGTCTTTCCCAAGAGACCCAGTACTTC. This gives the protein CASSPRLSQETQYF. Using reference TRBV11-2 and TRBJ2-5 for the parts outside the CDR3, the full variable domain is EAGVAQSPRYKIIEKRQSVAFWCNPISGHATLYWYQQILGQGPKLLIQFQNNGVVDDSQLPKDRFSAERLKGVDSTLKIQPAKLEDSAVYLCASSPRLSQETQYFGPGTRLLVL.

This sequence joins TRBV7-2 and TRBJ2-5; D gene ambiguous. CDR1 SGHTA and CDR2 FQGNSA come from the germline V gene. This CDR3 is 15 amino acids long. With 5 bases removed from V and 4 bases from J, the gap between germline ends came to 17 bases. The chain's CDR3 is CASSRIARSAETQYF. The CDR3 DNA is TGTGCCAGCAGCCGAATCGCCCGGAGCGCAGAGACCCAGTACTTC.

In its sample, this clone was seen once. The chain employs TRBV27 and TRBJ2-2; 10 bases agree with TRBD1. Trimming at V came to 4 bases and at J to 6 bases, leaving 5 bases not matched to a gene. From germline, CDR1 is MNHEY and CDR2 SMNVEV (reference sequence). The CDR3 spans 15 residues. The CDR3: CASSWTGGYAGELFF. The CDR3 DNA reads TGTGCCAGCAGTTGGACAGGGGGGTACGCCGGGGAGCTGTTTTTT.

Only one count was recorded for this clone. The rearrangement links TRBV7-9 to TRBJ1-4; 10 bases match TRBD1. V trimming: 1 base; J trimming: 4 bases; junction bases outside the gene matches: 6. The CDR3 spans 17 residues. The germline V gene has CDR1 SEHNR and CDR2 FQNEAQ (reference sequence). The CDR3 nucleotides are TGTGCCAGCAGCTTAGGGGGACAGGGGCGGAATAATGAAAAACTGTTTTTT. This codes for CASSLGGQGRNNEKLFF.

This clone has just a few counts. The chain recombines TRBV15 with TRBJ1-2; the D gene is possibly TRBD1 (6 bases). CDR3 length: 15 amino acids. The V end was cut by 4 bases, the J end by 6 bases, with 18 bases between. Germline-derived CDR1 and CDR2 are LNHNV and YYDKDF (reference sequence). CDR3 DNA: TGTGCCACCAGCATTGGGGGCGGCTATACTCATGGCTACACCTTC. Amino acid sequence: CATSIGGGYTHGYTF.

Notes on this clone: Within the sample, other DNA sequences also encode this same CDR3. The V gene is TRBV9, the J gene TRBJ2-6; D ambiguous. Germline V CDR1 and CDR2: SGDLS, YYNGEE. V was trimmed by 0 bases and J by 1 base, leaving 2 bases between them. The CDR3 runs to 14 residues. The chain's CDR3 is CASSVGSGANVLTF. Here the CDR3 DNA reads TGTGCCAGCAGCGTAGGATCTGGGGCCAACGTCCTGACTTTC.

CDR3 nucleotide sequence: TGTGCCAGCTCACCCAGCGGGAGAGGCGATGAGCAGTTCTTC. Its translation is CASSPSGRGDEQFF. The chain recombines TRBV18 with TRBJ2-1; 8 bases map to TRBD2. Unmatched junction bases numbered 6, after V lost 3 bases and J lost 8 bases. This CDR3 has 14 amino acids. Germline values: CDR1 KGHSH, CDR2 LQKENI.

This chain links TRBV6-4 with TRBJ2-5; D gene unclear. The CDR3 totals 11 residues. CDR1 and CDR2 from the germline V gene are MRHNA and SNTAGT. V gave up 7 bases and J gave up 5 bases, with 8 bases separating them. CDR3 in DNA: TGTGCCAGCATTACAGTGGAGACCCAGTACTTC. Translating gives CASITVETQYF.

V and J are TRBV9 and TRBJ2-2, with 7 bases that match TRBD2. This CDR3 has 17 amino acids. Germline assignment: CDR1 SGDLS and CDR2 YYNGEE. The ends lost 2 bases at V and 4 bases at J; junction bases unmatched: 11. CDR3 sequence reads: CASSVPLGGRGTGELFF. CDR3 nucleotide sequence: TGTGCCAGCAGCGTGCCCCTGGGCGGGAGAGGCACCGGGGAGCTGTTTTTT.

The rearrangement links TRBV25-1 to TRBJ2-7, with TRBD2 matching 10 bases. Germline CDR1 MGHDK, CDR2 SYGVNS. The trim removed 2 bases at V and 6 bases at J, leaving 16 bases unmatched. The CDR3 runs to 18 residues. The CDR3 sequence: CASSEGTSAQMGKAEQYF. CDR3 in DNA: TGTGCCAGCAGTGAAGGGACTAGCGCCCAAATGGGGAAAGCCGAGCAGTACTTC.

Remarks on this clone: Other DNA sequences from this sample encode an identical CDR3 as well. The rearrangement joins TRBV5-6 to TRBJ2-7; D remains unclear. The CDR3 sequence is 14 residues long. Germline V gives CDR1 SGHDT, CDR2 YYEEEE. Trimming cost V 0 bases and J 0 bases, with 7 bases left between them. In nucleotides, the CDR3 is TGTGCCAGCAGCTTGGGACCTGGCTCCTACGAGCAGTACTTC. Its protein is CASSLGPGSYEQYF.

This rearrangement joins TRBV7-9 to TRBJ1-5; TRBD1 agrees at 8 bases. CDR1 is SEHNR, CDR2 FQNEAQ, per germline (reference sequence). Losses at the gene ends were 5 bases for V and 1 base for J; bases not matched to a gene: 4. This CDR3 has 15 residues. The CDR3 here is CASSTGGYSNQPQHF. DNA of the CDR3: TGTGCCAGCAGCACAGGGGGTTACAGCAATCAGCCCCAGCATTTT. The entire variable domain, with the rest obtained from reference TRBV7-9 and TRBJ1-5, is as follows: DTGVSQNPRHKITKRGQNVTFRCDPISEHNRLYWYRQTLGQGPEFLTYFQNEAQLEKSRLLSDRFSAERPKGSFSTLEIQRTEQGDSAMYLCASSTGGYSNQPQHFGDGTRLSIL.

This chain links TRBV2 with TRBJ2-5; 11 bases match TRBD2. Looked up from germline, CDR1 is SNHLY and CDR2 is FYNNEI. This CDR3 contains 20 residues. V shed 6 bases, J shed 1 base, and the junction held 19 bases outside the gene matches. CDR3 region: CASSRITYSGLAGLQETQYF. The CDR3 DNA reads as TGTGCCAGCAGCCGAATAACGTACTCAGGACTAGCGGGCCTCCAAGAGACCCAGTACTTC.